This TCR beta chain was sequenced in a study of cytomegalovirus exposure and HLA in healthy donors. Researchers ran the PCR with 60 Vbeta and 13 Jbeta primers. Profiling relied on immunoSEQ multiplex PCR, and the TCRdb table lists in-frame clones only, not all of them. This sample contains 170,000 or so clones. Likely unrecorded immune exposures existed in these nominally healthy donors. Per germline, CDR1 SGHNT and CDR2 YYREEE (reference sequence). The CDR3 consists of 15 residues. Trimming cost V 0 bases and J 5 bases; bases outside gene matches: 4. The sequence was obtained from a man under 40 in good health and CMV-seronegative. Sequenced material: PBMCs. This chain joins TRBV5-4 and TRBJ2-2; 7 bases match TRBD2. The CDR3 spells CASSLAGAGTGELFF. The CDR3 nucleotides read TGTGCCAGCAGCTTGGCGGGAGCGGGGACCGGGGAGCTGTTTTTT.